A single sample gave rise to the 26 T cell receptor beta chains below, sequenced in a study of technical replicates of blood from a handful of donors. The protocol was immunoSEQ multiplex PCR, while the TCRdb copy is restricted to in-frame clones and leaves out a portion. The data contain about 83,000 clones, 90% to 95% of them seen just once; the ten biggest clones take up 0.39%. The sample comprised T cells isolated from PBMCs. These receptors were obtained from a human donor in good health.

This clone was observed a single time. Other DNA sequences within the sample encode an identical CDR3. In DNA form, the CDR3 reads TGTGCCAGCAGCTTAGCAGGGACAGGGAACACTGAAGCTTTCTTT. Translated, it gives CASSLAGTGNTEAFF. The chain couples TRBV7-9 to TRBJ1-1; TRBD1 matches 8 bases. The CDR3 contains 15 residues. The germline V gene encodes CDR1 SEHNR and CDR2 FQNEAQ (reference sequence). V lost 0 bases, J lost 1 base, and 1 base stayed unmatched.

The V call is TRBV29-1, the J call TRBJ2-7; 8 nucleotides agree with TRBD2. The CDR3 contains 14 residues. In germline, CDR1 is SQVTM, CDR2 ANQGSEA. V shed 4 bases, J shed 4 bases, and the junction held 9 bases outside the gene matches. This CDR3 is CSVGVGSGTYEQYF. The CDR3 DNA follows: TGCAGCGTTGGGGTGGGTAGCGGGACGTACGAGCAGTACTTC.

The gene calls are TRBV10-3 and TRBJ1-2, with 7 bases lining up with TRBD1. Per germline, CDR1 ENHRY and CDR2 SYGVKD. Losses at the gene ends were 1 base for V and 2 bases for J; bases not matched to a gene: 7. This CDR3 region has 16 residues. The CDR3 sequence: CAISELVGQKNYGYTF. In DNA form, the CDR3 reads TGTGCCATCAGTGAGTTGGTGGGACAGAAAAACTATGGCTACACCTTC.

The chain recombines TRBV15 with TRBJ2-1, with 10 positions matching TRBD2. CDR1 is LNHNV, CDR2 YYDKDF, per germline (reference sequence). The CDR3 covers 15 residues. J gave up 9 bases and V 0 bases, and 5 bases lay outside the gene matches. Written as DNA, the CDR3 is TGTGCCACCAGCAGAGAGCCTAGCGGGGGTGGTGAGCAGTTCTTC. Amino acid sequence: CATSREPSGGGEQFF.

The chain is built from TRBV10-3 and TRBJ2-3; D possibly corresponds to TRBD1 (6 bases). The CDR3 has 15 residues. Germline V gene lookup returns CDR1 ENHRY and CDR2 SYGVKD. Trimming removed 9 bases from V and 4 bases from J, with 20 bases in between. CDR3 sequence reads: CAITRTDRFPDTQYF. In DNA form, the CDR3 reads TGTGCCATAACCAGGACAGACAGGTTTCCAGATACGCAGTATTTT.

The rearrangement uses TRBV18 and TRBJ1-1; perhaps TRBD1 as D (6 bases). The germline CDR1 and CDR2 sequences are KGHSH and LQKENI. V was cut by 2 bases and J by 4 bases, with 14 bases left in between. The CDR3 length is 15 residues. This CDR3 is CASSPSGGSSTEAFF. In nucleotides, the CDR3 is TGTGCCAGCTCACCATCGGGGGGCTCCAGCACTGAAGCTTTCTTT.

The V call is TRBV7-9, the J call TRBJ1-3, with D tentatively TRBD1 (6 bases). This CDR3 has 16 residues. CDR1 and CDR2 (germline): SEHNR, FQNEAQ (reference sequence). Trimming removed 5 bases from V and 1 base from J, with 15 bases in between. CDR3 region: CASSALQGASGNTIYF. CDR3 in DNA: TGTGCCAGCAGCGCCTTACAGGGAGCATCTGGAAACACCATATATTTT. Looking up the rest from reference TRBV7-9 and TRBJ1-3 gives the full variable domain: DTGVSQNPRHKITKRGQNVTFRCDPISEHNRLYWYRQTLGQGPEFLTYFQNEAQLEKSRLLSDRFSAERPKGSFSTLEIQRTEQGDSAMYLCASSALQGASGNTIYFGEGSWLTVV.

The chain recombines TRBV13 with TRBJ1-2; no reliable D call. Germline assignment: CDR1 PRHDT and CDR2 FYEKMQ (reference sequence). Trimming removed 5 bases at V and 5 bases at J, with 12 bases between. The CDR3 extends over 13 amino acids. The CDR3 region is CASSREDRYGYTF. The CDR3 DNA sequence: TGTGCCAGCAGCCGAGAGGATCGGTATGGCTACACCTTC.

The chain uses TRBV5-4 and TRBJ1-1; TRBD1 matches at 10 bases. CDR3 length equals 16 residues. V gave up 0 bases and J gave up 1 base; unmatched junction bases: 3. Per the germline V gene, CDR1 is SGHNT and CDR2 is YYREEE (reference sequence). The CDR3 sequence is CASSLEGDRGNTEAFF. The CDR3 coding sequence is TGTGCCAGCAGCTTGGAGGGGGACAGGGGGAACACTGAAGCTTTCTTT.

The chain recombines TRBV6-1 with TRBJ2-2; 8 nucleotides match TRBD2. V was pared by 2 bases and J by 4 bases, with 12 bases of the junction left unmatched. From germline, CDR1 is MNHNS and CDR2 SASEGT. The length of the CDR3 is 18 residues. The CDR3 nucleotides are TGTGCCAGCAGTGAATTATATAGGGGAGCGGGGGTCACCGGGGAGCTGTTTTTT. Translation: CASSELYRGAGVTGELFF.

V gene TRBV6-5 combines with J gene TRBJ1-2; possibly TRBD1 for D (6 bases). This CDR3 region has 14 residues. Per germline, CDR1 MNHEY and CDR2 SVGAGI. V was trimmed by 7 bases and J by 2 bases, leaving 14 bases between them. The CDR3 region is CASTKDSSNYGYTF. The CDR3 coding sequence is TGTGCCAGCACCAAGGACAGCTCAAACTATGGCTACACCTTC.

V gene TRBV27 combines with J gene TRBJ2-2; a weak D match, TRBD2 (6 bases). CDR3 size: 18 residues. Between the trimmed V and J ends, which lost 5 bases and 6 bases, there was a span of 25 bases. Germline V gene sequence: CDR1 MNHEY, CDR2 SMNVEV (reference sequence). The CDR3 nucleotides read TGTGCCAGCAGTCGAAAGCCCCCCCGATCGGCGGGGTCCGGGGAGCTGTTTTTT. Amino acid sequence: CASSRKPPRSAGSGELFF.

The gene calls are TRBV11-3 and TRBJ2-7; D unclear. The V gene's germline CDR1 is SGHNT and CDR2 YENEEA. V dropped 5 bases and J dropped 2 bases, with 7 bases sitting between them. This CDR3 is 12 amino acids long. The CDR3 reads CASSLVTYEQYF. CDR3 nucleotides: TGTGCCAGCAGCCTAGTAACCTACGAGCAGTACTTC. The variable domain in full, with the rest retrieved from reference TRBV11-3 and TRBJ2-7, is EAGVVQSPRYKIIEKKQPVAFWCNPISGHNTLYWYLQNLGQGPELLIRYENEEAVDDSQLPKDRFSAERLKGVDSTLKIQPAELGDSAVYLCASSLVTYEQYFGPGTRLTVT.

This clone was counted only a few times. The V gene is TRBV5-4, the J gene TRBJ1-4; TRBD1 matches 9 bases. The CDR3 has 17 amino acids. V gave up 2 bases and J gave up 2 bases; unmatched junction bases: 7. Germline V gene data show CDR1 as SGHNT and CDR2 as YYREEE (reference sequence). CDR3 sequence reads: CASSFWTGEGTNEKLFF. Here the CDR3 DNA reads TGTGCCAGCAGCTTTTGGACAGGGGAAGGGACTAATGAAAAACTGTTTTTT.

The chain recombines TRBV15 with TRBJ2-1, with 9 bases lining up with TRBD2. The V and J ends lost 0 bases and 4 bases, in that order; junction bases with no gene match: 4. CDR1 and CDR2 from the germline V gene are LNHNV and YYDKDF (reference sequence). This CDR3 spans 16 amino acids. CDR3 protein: CATSRDLAGAYNEQFF. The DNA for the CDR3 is TGTGCCACCAGCAGAGATTTAGCGGGAGCGTACAATGAGCAGTTCTTC.

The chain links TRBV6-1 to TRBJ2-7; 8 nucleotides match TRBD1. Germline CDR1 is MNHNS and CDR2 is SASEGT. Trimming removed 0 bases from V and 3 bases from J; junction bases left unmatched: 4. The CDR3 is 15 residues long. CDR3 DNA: TGTGCCAGCAGTGAAGCGCTTACAGGGGGCTACGAGCAGTACTTC. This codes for CASSEALTGGYEQYF.

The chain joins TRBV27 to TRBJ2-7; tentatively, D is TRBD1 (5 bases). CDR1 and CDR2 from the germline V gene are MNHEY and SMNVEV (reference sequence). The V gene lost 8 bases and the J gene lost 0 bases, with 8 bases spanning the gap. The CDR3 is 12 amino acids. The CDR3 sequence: CASGQLSYEQYF. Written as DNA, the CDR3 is TGTGCCAGCGGACAACTCTCCTACGAGCAGTACTTC.

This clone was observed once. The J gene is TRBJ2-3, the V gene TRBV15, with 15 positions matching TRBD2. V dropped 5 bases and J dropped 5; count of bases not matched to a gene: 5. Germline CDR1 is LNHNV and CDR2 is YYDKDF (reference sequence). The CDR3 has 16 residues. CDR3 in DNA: TGTGCCACCAGCGAGGGACTAGCGGGAGGAGGAGATACGCAGTATTTT. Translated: CATSEGLAGGGDTQYF.

The CDR3 coding sequence is TGTGCCAGCAGTTTAGGGACAGGGTTGGCGGAGCAGTTCTTC. Translated, it gives CASSLGTGLAEQFF. The chain links TRBV28 to TRBJ2-1, with 9 bases that match TRBD1. With V trimmed by 2 bases and J by 10 bases, 6 bases remained unmatched. Per the germline V gene, CDR1 is MDHEN and CDR2 is SYDVKM. The CDR3 loop spans 14 amino acids.

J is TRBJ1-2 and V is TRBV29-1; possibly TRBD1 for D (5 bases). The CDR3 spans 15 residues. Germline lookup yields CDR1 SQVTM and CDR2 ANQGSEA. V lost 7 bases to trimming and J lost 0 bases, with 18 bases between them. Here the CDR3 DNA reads TGCAGCGCCAATTTCATCGGGGGTCCTAACTATGGCTACACCTTC. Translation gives CSANFIGGPNYGYTF.

CDR3 sequence: CSAQGDTF. The CDR3 DNA follows: TGCAGTGCCCAGGGGGACACCTTC. This chain links TRBV20-1 with TRBJ1-2; 7 nucleotides align to TRBD1. Germline V gene lookup returns CDR1 DFQATT and CDR2 SNEGSKA (reference sequence). V trimming: 6 bases; J trimming: 12 bases; junction bases outside the gene matches: 1. This CDR3 region has 8 residues.

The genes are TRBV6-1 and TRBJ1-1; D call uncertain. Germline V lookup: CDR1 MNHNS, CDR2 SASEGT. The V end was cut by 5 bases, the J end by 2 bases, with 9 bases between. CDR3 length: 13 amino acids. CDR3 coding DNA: TGTGCCAGCAGTCGGGATTTCAACACTGAAGCTTTCTTT. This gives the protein CASSRDFNTEAFF.

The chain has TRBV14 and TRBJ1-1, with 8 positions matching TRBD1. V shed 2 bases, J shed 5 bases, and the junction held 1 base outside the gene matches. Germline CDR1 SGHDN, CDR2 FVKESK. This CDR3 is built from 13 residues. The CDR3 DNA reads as TGTGCCAGCAGCCAATGGACAGGGACTGAAGCTTTCTTT. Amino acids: CASSQWTGTEAFF.

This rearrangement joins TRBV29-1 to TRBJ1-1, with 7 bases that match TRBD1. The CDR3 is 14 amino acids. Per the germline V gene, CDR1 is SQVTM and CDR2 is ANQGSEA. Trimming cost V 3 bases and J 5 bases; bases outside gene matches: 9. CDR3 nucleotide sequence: TGCAGCGTTGAGGCAGGGGGAAGCGGTACTGAAGCTTTCTTT. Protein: CSVEAGGSGTEAFF.

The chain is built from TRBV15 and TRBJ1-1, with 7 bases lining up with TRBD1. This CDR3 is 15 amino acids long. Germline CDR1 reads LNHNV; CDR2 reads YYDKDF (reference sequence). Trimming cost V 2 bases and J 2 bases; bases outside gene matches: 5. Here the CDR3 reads CATSRQGVGNTEAFF. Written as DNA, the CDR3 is TGTGCCACCAGCAGACAGGGGGTTGGAAACACTGAAGCTTTCTTT.

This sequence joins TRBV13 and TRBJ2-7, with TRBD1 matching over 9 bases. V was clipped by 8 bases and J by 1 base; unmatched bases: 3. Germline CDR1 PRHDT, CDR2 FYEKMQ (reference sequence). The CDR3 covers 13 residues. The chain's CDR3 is CASRDRVSYEQYF. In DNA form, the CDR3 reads TGTGCCAGCCGGGACAGGGTTTCCTACGAGCAGTACTTC.